The source of this TCR beta chain is a study of cytomegalovirus exposure and HLA in healthy donors. As for the study in general: Sequencing of 150 million to 200 million T cells in an earlier analysis found 90 million to 120 million unique TCR beta sequences. The study's findings and limits: In a later analysis, V- and J-gene trimming of beta chains associated with a DCLRE1C missense variant, replicated independently.

About this clone itself: Its antigen is unidentified.

PCR used 60 Vbeta primers and 13 Jbeta primers. Using immunoSEQ multiplex PCR, the repertoire was profiled, and TCRdb retains in-frame clones only, with some absent. The table has around 72,000 clones, 60% to 75% seen once. Trimming took 6 bases from V and 4 from J, leaving 21 bases between them. This CDR3 is built from 16 residues. Germline V gene lookup returns CDR1 MNHEY and CDR2 SMNVEV (reference sequence). V and J are TRBV27 and TRBJ1-1; maybe TRBD1 (6 bases). The clonotype originates from a man in his forties in good health and CMV-seropositive. The specimen sequenced was PBMCs. The CDR3 protein is CASRTPWGQGSTEAFF. The CDR3 DNA is TGTGCCAGCAGAACCCCATGGGGGCAGGGGAGCACTGAAGCTTTCTTT.